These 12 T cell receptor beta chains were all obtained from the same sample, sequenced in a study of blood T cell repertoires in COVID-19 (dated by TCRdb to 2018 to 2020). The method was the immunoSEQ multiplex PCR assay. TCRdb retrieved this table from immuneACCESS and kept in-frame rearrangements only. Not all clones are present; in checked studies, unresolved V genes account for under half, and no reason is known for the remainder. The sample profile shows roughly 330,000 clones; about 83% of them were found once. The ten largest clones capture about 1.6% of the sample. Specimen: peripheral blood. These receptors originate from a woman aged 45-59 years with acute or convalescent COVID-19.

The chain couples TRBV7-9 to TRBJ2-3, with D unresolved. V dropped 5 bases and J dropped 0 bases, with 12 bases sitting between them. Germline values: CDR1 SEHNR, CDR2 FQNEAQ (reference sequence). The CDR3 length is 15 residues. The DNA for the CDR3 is TGTGCCAGCAGCCCTATCTCGACTAGCACAGATACGCAGTATTTT. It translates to CASSPISTSTDTQYF.

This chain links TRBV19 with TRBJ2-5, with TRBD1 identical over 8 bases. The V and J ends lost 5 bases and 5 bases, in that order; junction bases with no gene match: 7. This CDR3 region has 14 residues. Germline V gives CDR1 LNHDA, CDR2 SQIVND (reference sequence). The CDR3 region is CASSARTGIETQYF. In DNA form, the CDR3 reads TGTGCCAGTAGTGCCCGGACAGGGATTGAGACCCAGTACTTC. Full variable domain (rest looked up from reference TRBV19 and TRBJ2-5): DGGITQSPKYLFRKEGQNVTLSCEQNLNHDAMYWYRQDPGQGLRLIYYSQIVNDFQKGDIAEGYSVSREKKESFPLTVTSAQKNPTAFYLCASSARTGIETQYFGPGTRLLVL.

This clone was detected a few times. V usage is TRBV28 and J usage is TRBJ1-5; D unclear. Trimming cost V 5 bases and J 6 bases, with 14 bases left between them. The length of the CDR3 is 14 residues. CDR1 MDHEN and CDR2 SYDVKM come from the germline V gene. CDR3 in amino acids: CASSVRPLGQPQHF. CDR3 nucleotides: TGTGCCAGCAGTGTGAGGCCATTGGGTCAGCCCCAGCATTTT.

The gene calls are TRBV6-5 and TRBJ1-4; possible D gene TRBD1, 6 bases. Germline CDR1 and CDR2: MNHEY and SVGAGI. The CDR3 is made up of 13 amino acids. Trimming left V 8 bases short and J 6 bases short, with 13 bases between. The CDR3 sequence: CASLGRGDEKLFF. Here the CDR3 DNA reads TGTGCCAGCCTAGGCAGGGGTGATGAAAAACTGTTTTTT.

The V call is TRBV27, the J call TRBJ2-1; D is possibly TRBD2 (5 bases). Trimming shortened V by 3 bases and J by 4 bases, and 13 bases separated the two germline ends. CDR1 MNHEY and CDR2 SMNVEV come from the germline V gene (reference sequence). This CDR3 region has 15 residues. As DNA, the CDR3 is TGTGCCAGCAGTTTCTCGCGGGCTACATACAATGAGCAGTTCTTC. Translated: CASSFSRATYNEQFF.

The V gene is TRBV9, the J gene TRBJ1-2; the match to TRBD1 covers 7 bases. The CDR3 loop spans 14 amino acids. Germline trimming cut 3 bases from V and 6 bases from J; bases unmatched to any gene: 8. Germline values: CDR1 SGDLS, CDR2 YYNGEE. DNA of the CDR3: TGTGCCAGCAGCGCCCGAGACAGGGTGGATGGCTACACCTTC. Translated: CASSARDRVDGYTF. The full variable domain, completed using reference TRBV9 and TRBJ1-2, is DSGVTQTPKHLITATGQRVTLRCSPRSGDLSVYWYQQSLDQGLQFLIQYYNGEERAKGNILERFSAQQFPDLHSELNLSSLELGDSALYFCASSARDRVDGYTFGSGTRLTVV.

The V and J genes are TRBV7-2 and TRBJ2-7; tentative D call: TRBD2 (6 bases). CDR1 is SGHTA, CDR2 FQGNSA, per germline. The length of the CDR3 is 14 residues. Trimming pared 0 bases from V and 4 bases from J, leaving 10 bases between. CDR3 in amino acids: CASSLATSRYEQYF. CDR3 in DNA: TGTGCCAGCAGCTTAGCGACTAGTAGGTACGAGCAGTACTTC.

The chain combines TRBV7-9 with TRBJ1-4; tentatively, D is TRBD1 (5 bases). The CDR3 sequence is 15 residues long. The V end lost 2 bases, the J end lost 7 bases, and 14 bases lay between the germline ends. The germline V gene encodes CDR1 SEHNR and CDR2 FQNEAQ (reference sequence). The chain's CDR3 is CASSLMAGKGEKLFF. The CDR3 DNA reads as TGTGCCAGCAGCTTAATGGCAGGGAAAGGTGAAAAACTGTTTTTT.

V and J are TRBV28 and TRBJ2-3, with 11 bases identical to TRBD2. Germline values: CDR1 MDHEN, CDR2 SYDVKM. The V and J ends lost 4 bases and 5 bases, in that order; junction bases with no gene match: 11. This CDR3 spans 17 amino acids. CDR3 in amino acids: CASSSLIAGGRRDTQYF. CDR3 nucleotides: TGTGCCAGCAGTTCGCTGATAGCGGGAGGGCGGAGAGATACGCAGTATTTT. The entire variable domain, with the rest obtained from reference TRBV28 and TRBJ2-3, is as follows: DVKVTQSSRYLVKRTGEKVFLECVQDMDHENMFWYRQDPGLGLRLIYFSYDVKMKEKGDIPEGYSVSREKKERFSLILESASTNQTSMYLCASSSLIAGGRRDTQYFGPGTRLTVL.

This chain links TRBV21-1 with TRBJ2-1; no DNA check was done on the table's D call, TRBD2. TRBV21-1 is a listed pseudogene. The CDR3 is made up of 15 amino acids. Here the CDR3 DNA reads TGTGCCAGCAGCCCGGGAGCGGGAGGGTACAATGAGCAGTTCTTC. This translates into CASSPGAGGYNEQFF.

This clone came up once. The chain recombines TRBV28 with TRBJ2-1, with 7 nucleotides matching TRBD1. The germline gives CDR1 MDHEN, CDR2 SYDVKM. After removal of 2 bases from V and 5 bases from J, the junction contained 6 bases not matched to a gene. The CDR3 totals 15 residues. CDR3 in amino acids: CASSLAGGVDNEQFF. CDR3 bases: TGTGCCAGCAGTTTAGCAGGGGGAGTAGACAATGAGCAGTTCTTC.

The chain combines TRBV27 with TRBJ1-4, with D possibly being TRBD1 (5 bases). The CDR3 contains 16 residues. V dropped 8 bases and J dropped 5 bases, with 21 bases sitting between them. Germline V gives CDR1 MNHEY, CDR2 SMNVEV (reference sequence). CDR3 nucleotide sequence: TGTGCCAGCCGGGGGGAGGCAGTTCGCGAGAATGAAAAACTGTTTTTT. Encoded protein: CASRGEAVRENEKLFF.